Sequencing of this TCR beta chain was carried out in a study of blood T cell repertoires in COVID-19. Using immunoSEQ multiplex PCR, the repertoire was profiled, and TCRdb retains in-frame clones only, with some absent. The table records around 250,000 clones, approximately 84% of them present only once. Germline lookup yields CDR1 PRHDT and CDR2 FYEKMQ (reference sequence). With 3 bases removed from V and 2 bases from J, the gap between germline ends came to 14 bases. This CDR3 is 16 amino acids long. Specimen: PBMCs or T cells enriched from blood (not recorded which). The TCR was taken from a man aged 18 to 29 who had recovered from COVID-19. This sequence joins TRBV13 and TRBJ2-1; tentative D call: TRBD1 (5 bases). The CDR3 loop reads CASSFEGDSTYNEQFF. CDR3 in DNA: TGTGCCAGCAGCTTTGAAGGGGATAGTACCTACAATGAGCAGTTCTTC. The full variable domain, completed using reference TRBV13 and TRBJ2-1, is AAGVIQSPRHLIKEKRETATLKCYPIPRHDTVYWYQQGPGQDPQFLISFYEKMQSDKGSIPDRFSAQQFSDYHSELNMSSLELGDSALYFCASSFEGDSTYNEQFFGPGTRLTVL.